The T cell receptor beta chain under discussion was sequenced for a study of blood T cell repertoires in COVID-19. Overall study context: Whether acute or convalescent, the COVID-19 samples came from the United States, Italy and Spain.

Authors' processing steps: Reference gene primers were amplified, and this amplification served to estimate nucleated cell counts. Data came from immunoSEQ multiplex PCR; TCRdb stores just in-frame clones and leaves some out. That table gives V, J and clone size, and the DNA gave D and trimming. The sample has roughly 250,000 clones, over 75% seen once. The clonotype was recovered from a woman in her 30s who had recovered from COVID-19. The sample taken for sequencing was PBMCs or T cells enriched from blood (not recorded which).

The CDR3 loop reads CATSDKSPGQGYNEQFF. The CDR3 DNA sequence: TGTGCCACCAGTGATAAGTCCCCGGGACAGGGGTACAATGAGCAGTTCTTC. The chain combines TRBV24-1 with TRBJ2-1; 10 positions match TRBD1. The CDR3 has 17 residues. The junction had 8 bases not matched to a gene; V was cut back by 3 bases and J by 4 bases. Germline loops: CDR1 KGHDR, CDR2 SFDVKD.